These T cell receptor beta chains were read from a single sample in a study of control samples from healthy donors and cancer patients. Assay: immunoSEQ multiplex PCR; the TCRdb copy retains only in-frame clones and omits some. The sample has around 120,000 clones, 87% seen once. Sequencing used blood. The receptors originated from a man in his sixties in good health. The CDR3 runs from the conserved cysteine through the conserved F or W. A D gene is named only where the DNA matches it firmly. Some rows mark clone size as missing; the rest say once, few, many or name a class of expanded clone.

D gene: .
clone size: .
V gene: TRBV7-3
J gene: TRBJ1-6
CDR3 protein: CASSRDGTGSPLHF
CDR3 DNA: TGTGCCAGCAGCCGGGACGGCACGGGTTCACCCCTCCACTTT

D gene: TRBD2
clone size: .
V gene: TRBV11-2
J gene: TRBJ2-6
CDR3 protein: CASSLSGGSGANVLTF
CDR3 DNA: TGTGCCAGCAGCTTGAGCGGGGGGTCTGGGGCCAACGTCCTGACTTTC

D gene: .
clone size: .
V gene: TRBV21-1
J gene: TRBJ1-2
CDR3 protein: CASSKISEGQGYGYTF
CDR3 DNA: TGTGCCAGCAGCAAAATTTCGGAGGGACAGGGCTATGGCTACACCTTC

D gene: .
clone size: .
V gene: TRBV19
J gene: TRBJ1-1
CDR3 protein: CASSIQHNTEAFF
CDR3 DNA: TGTGCCAGTAGTATACAGCACAACACTGAAGCTTTCTTT

D gene: .
clone size: .
V gene: TRBV5-1
J gene: TRBJ1-3
CDR3 protein: CASSSGLSGNTIYF
CDR3 DNA: TGCGCCAGCAGCTCGGGACTCTCTGGAAACACCATATATTTT

D gene: .
clone size: .
V gene: TRBV28
J gene: TRBJ1-1
CDR3 protein: CASNLGGDTEAFF
CDR3 DNA: TGTGCCAGCAACTTGGGGGGTGACACTGAAGCTTTCTTT

D gene: TRBD1
clone size: .
V gene: TRBV3-1/TRBV3-2
J gene: TRBJ1-2
CDR3 protein: CASSLTGGSGYTF
CDR3 DNA: TGTGCCAGCAGCCTCACAGGGGGTTCGGGCTACACCTTC

D gene: .
clone size: .
V gene: TRBV6-1
J gene: TRBJ2-3
CDR3 protein: CASSEAQGLGAQYF
CDR3 DNA: TGTGCCAGCAGTGAAGCCCAGGGGCTGGGGGCGCAGTATTTT

D gene: .
clone size: once
V gene: TRBV3-1/TRBV3-2
J gene: TRBJ2-3
CDR3 protein: CASSHSSGRTDTQYF
CDR3 DNA: TGTGCCAGCAGCCACAGTAGCGGCCGCACAGATACGCAGTATTTT

D gene: .
clone size: few
V gene: TRBV2
J gene: TRBJ1-5
CDR3 protein: CASSGDGGTEPQHF
CDR3 DNA: TGTGCCAGCAGCGGGGACGGGGGTACGGAGCCCCAGCATTTT

D gene: .
clone size: .
V gene: TRBV7-2
J gene: TRBJ1-5
CDR3 protein: CASSIGTVSNQPQHF
CDR3 DNA: TGTGCCAGCAGCATTGGGACGGTTAGTAATCAGCCCCAGCATTTT

D gene: TRBD1
clone size: few
V gene: TRBV6-5
J gene: TRBJ1-5
CDR3 protein: CASSSSGQGWQPQHF
CDR3 DNA: TGTGCCAGCAGCAGCAGCGGACAGGGGTGGCAGCCCCAGCATTTT

D gene: .
clone size: once
V gene: TRBV9
J gene: TRBJ1-6
CDR3 protein: CASSVSLALNSPLHF
CDR3 DNA: TGTGCCAGCAGCGTATCCCTGGCCCTAAATTCACCCCTCCACTTT

D gene: TRBD2
clone size: .
V gene: TRBV19
J gene: TRBJ2-7
CDR3 protein: CASSIASSGDYEQYF
CDR3 DNA: TGTGCCAGTAGTATAGCGTCTAGCGGGGACTACGAGCAGTACTTC

D gene: TRBD2
clone size: .
V gene: TRBV10-3
J gene: TRBJ2-3
CDR3 protein: CAIRTSGTSTDTQYF
CDR3 DNA: TGTGCCATTCGGACTAGCGGGACTAGCACAGATACGCAGTATTTT

D gene: .
clone size: .
V gene: TRBV30
J gene: TRBJ1-3
CDR3 protein: CAWSPLGAGNTIYF
CDR3 DNA: TGTGCCTGGAGTCCATTGGGCGCTGGAAACACCATATATTTT

D gene: .
clone size: .
V gene: TRBV19
J gene: TRBJ1-4
CDR3 protein: CASSITGSEKLFF
CDR3 DNA: TGTGCCAGTAGTATAACGGGGTCTGAAAAACTGTTTTTT

D gene: TRBD2
clone size: .
V gene: TRBV7-9
J gene: TRBJ2-3
CDR3 protein: CASSLAGGTDTQYF
CDR3 DNA: TGTGCCAGCAGTCTAGCGGGTGGCACAGATACGCAGTATTTT

D gene: .
clone size: .
V gene: TRBV10-3
J gene: TRBJ1-1
CDR3 protein: CAISTTGITEAFF
CDR3 DNA: TGTGCCATCAGTACAACAGGGATCACTGAAGCTTTCTTT

D gene: .
clone size: .
V gene: TRBV2
J gene: TRBJ1-3
CDR3 protein: CASSEGRGGIGNTIYF
CDR3 DNA: TGTGCCAGCAGTGAAGGCCGGGGCGGCATTGGAAACACCATATATTTT

D gene: .
clone size: once
V gene: TRBV4-2
J gene: TRBJ2-5
CDR3 protein: CASSREGHTQETQYF
CDR3 DNA: TGTGCCAGCAGCCGAGAGGGACATACACAAGAGACCCAGTACTTC

D gene: .
clone size: .
V gene: TRBV30
J gene: TRBJ1-1
CDR3 protein: CAWSYRDTEAFF
CDR3 DNA: TGTGCCTGGAGCTACAGGGACACTGAAGCTTTCTTT

D gene: TRBD1
clone size: once
V gene: TRBV27
J gene: TRBJ1-4
CDR3 protein: CASRARDSLLQSTNEKLFF
CDR3 DNA: TGTGCCAGCAGAGCCCGGGACAGCCTTTTACAATCAACTAATGAAAAACTGTTTTTT

D gene: TRBD1
clone size: .
V gene: TRBV6-5
J gene: TRBJ1-2
CDR3 protein: CASSIETGPNYGYTF
CDR3 DNA: TGTGCCAGCAGTATAGAGACAGGGCCTAACTATGGCTACACCTTC

D gene: TRBD1
clone size: once
V gene: TRBV6-6
J gene: TRBJ1-5
CDR3 protein: CASNGQAGNQPQHF
CDR3 DNA: TGTGCCAGCAACGGACAGGCGGGCAATCAGCCCCAGCATTTT

D gene: TRBD1
clone size: once
V gene: TRBV5-1
J gene: TRBJ2-7
CDR3 protein: CASSAGQGVYEQYF
CDR3 DNA: TGCGCCAGCAGCGCGGGACAGGGTGTTTACGAGCAGTACTTC